Listed below are T cell receptor beta chains from one sample, sequenced in a study of graft-versus-host responses after intestinal transplantation. Repertoires were generated with immunoSEQ multiplex PCR, while TCRdb's copy carries only in-frame clones and drops some. The table lists about 130,000 clones, around 94% of them singletons. The antigens for these receptors are not known. The specimen comprised unstimulated CD4+ T cells sorted from spleen or lymph node cells, sampled before intestinal transplant. The receptors here all came from a human donor who received an intestinal transplant. CDR3s include the opening cysteine and the closing phenylalanine or tryptophan. A D gene is named only where the DNA matches it firmly. Some rows have no size entry. The others give once, few or many, or a class for an expanded clone.

TRBJ1-4,-,-,TRBV6-5,CASSYFGGTNEKLFF,TGTGCCAGCAGTTATTTCGGGGGCACTAATGAAAAACTGTTTTTT
TRBJ2-3,-,TRBD2,TRBV15,CATSLAGGDTQYF,TGTGCCACCAGCCTAGCGGGGGGCGATACGCAGTATTTT
TRBJ2-7,-,-,TRBV5-6,CASRLLGREEQYF,TGTGCCAGCAGACTTTTGGGCCGCGAGGAGCAGTACTTC
TRBJ2-7,once,TRBD1,TRBV15,CATSGPGQRRSYEQYF,TGTGCCACCAGCGGCCCGGGACAGAGAAGAAGTTACGAGCAGTACTTC
TRBJ1-5,-,-,TRBV18,CASSSGTVNQPQHF,TGTGCCAGCTCATCTGGGACGGTCAATCAGCCCCAGCATTTT
TRBJ1-3,-,-,TRBV13,CASSLRQGSSGNTIYF,TGTGCCAGCAGCTTAAGGCAGGGAAGCTCTGGAAACACCATATATTTT
TRBJ2-1,-,-,TRBV27,CASSPYRDLNEQFF,TGTGCCAGCAGTCCTTACCGGGACCTCAATGAGCAGTTCTTC
TRBJ1-5,once,-,TRBV5-1,CASSLGGLGNQPQHF,TGCGCCAGCAGCTTGGGCGGGTTGGGCAATCAGCCCCAGCATTTT
TRBJ1-1,-,-,TRBV6-1,CASEEGRVGYFAFF,TGTGCCAGCGAAGAAGGCAGGGTCGGGTATTTTGCTTTCTTT
TRBJ1-1,-,-,TRBV30,CAWSRGLNTEAFF,TGTGCCTGGAGCAGGGGTCTGAACACTGAAGCTTTCTTT
TRBJ1-5,-,-,TRBV5-5,CASSGGHSGNQPQHF,TGTGCCAGCAGCGGGGGACATTCAGGCAATCAGCCCCAGCATTTT
TRBJ2-7,-,-,TRBV7-6,CASSLATTSGVSYEQYF,TGTGCCAGCAGCTTAGCGACCACAAGCGGCGTCTCGTACGAGCAGTACTTC
TRBJ1-1,-,-,TRBV29-1,CSVGGEPNTEAFF,TGCAGCGTTGGGGGGGAGCCGAACACTGAAGCTTTCTTT
TRBJ1-2,-,TRBD1,TRBV5-1,CASSILTGLYGYTF,TGCGCCAGCAGCATACTGACAGGGCTCTATGGCTACACCTTC
TRBJ1-2,-,-,TRBV11-2,CASMSRDSGYGYTF,TGTGCCAGCATGTCCCGGGACTCAGGCTATGGCTACACCTTC
TRBJ2-5,-,-,TRBV2,CASSEALGETQYF,TGTGCCAGCAGTGAAGCGCTTGGCGAGACCCAGTACTTC